This T cell receptor (beta chain) was sequenced in a study of T cell responses to AZD1222 COVID-19 vaccine. General observations from the study: The sample set comprised mostly white British donors with more females, and clonal diversity was possibly underestimated. Vaccine-associated CD4 TCRs spanned spike, dominant at 160-218 and 743-854.

Trimming shortened V by 2 bases and J by 1 base, and 6 bases separated the two germline ends. This CDR3 is built from 13 residues. Germline V gives CDR1 MNHEY, CDR2 SVGEGT. Generated by immunoSEQ multiplex PCR, the TCRdb table keeps only in-frame clones and is missing some. The repertoire holds 120,000 to 150,000 clones, with around nine tenths as singletons. Remarks on this clone: Its specificity is not known.

This clonotype was obtained from an adult in good health. The sample was peripheral blood, taken on day 0 of AZD1222 vaccination. The chain combines TRBV6-2 or TRBV6-3 with TRBJ2-7; D might be TRBD2 (5 bases). The CDR3 DNA is TGTGCCAGCAGTTACGGGGAGTCCTACGAGCAGTACTTC. The encoded protein is CASSYGESYEQYF.